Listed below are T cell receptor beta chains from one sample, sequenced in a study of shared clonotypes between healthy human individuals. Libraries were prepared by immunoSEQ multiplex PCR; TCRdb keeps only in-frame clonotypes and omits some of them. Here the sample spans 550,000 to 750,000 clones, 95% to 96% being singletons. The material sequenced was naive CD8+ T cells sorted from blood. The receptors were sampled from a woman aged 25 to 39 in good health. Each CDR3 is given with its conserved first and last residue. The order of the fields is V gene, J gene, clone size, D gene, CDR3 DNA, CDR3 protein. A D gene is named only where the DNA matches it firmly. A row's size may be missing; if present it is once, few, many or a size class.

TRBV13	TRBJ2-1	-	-	TGTGCCAGCAGCTTGACGTATAATGAGCAGTTCTTC	CASSLTYNEQFF
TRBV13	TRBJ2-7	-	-	TGTGCCAGCAGCGATTTTAAGGAATTGAGCGAGCAGTACTTC	CASSDFKELSEQYF
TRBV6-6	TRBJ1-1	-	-	TGTGCCAGCAGTTACTCGGCCTACACTGAAGCTTTCTTT	CASSYSAYTEAFF
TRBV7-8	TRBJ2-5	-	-	TGTGCCAGCAGCTTTTTTTGGGACGGAGTACGTCTGCAAGAGACCCAGTACTTC	CASSFFWDGVRLQETQYF
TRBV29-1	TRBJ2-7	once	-	TGCAGCGTTTCCGGGACCAACTACTACGAGCAGTACTTC	CSVSGTNYYEQYF
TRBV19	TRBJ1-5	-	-	TGTGCCAGTAGTCCAGCCGCTAGCAATCAGCCCCAGCATTTT	CASSPAASNQPQHF
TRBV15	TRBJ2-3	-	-	TGTGCCACCAGCAATACGGTGGTAAGGCCCACAGATACGCAGTATTTT	CATSNTVVRPTDTQYF
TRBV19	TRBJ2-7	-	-	TGTGCCAGTAGCCCAGGGGAGGGCTACGAGCAGTACTTC	CASSPGEGYEQYF
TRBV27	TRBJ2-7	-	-	TGTGCCAGCAGTTTCAGCGCCTCCCACTCCTACGAGCAGTACTTC	CASSFSASHSYEQYF
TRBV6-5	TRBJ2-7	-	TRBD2	TGTGCCAGCAGTTACGTTCGAGGCTCGACTAGCAACGAGCAGTACTTC	CASSYVRGSTSNEQYF
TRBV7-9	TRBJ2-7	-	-	TGTGCCAGCAGGGCGGCGGGTACCTACGAGCAGTACTTC	CASRAAGTYEQYF
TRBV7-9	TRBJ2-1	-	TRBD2	TGTGCCAGCAGCGCGACTAGCGGACCAGCCTACAATGAGCAGTTCTTC	CASSATSGPAYNEQFF
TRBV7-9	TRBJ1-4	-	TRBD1	TGTGCCAGCAGCCTGACAGGGGCTGCCGAAAAACTGTTTTTT	CASSLTGAAEKLFF
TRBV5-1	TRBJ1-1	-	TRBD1	TGCGCCAGCAGCCTTGTACAGGGGGCCATGAACACTGAAGCTTTCTTT	CASSLVQGAMNTEAFF
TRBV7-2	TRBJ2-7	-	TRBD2	TGTGCCAGCAGCTTTACTAGCGGGAGTACGTACGAGCAGTACTTC	CASSFTSGSTYEQYF
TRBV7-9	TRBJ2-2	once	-	TGTGCCAGCAGCATTGGACAGCTAAACACCGGGGAGCTGTTTTTT	CASSIGQLNTGELFF
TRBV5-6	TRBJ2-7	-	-	TGTGCCAGCAGCTTCACTTCTCCCTACGAGCAGTACTTC	CASSFTSPYEQYF
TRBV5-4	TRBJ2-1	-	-	TGTGCCAGCAGCTTAGCGGGCCAACAGTTCTTC	CASSLAGQQFF
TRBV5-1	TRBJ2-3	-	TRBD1	TGCGCCAGCAGCTCCCCAATGAGGGGGCCCACAGATACGCAGTATTTT	CASSSPMRGPTDTQYF
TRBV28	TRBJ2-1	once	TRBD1	TGTGCCAGCAGTTTACGTCCCCTCGGGACAGGGGGTCGGAATGAGCAGTTCTTC	CASSLRPLGTGGRNEQFF
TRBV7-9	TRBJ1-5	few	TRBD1	TGTGCCAGCAGCTCGGGACAGTCCAATCAGCCCCAGCATTTT	CASSSGQSNQPQHF
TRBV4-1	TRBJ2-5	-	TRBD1	TGCGCCAGCCCTTGGGGGCAGGGGGTGGGGGAGACCCAGTACTTC	CASPWGQGVGETQYF